The 24 T cell receptor beta chains in this list originate from one sample, sequenced in a study of shared clonotypes between healthy human individuals. The protocol was immunoSEQ multiplex PCR, while the TCRdb copy is restricted to in-frame clones and leaves out a portion. The sample shows approximately 640,000 clones, roughly 91% of them seen only once. What was sequenced was memory CD8+ T cells from PBMCs. Subset: CD45RO+ cells pooled with CCR7-negative TemRA cells. The origin of the receptors is a man younger than 35 in good health. Some clones in this sample may be carry-over from other donors' samples.

V and J are TRBV19 and TRBJ2-3; D is possibly TRBD1 (6 bases). Germline V gene lookup returns CDR1 LNHDA and CDR2 SQIVND (reference sequence). The CDR3 is made up of 13 amino acids. The germline V and J ends were trimmed by 6 bases and 2 bases, with 9 bases remaining between them. The CDR3 sequence: CASSGTPTDTQYF. As DNA, the CDR3 is TGTGCCAGTAGCGGGACACCCACAGATACGCAGTATTTT.

The CDR3 sequence: CASTSGRVSYEQYF. The CDR3 DNA is TGTGCCAGCACCTCGGGGCGGGTTTCCTACGAGCAGTACTTC. The V gene is TRBV2, the J gene TRBJ2-7; D could derive from TRBD1 or TRBD2 (5 bases each). Germline CDR1 reads SNHLY; CDR2 reads FYNNEI. V lost 7 bases and J 1 base, leaving 14 bases between the germline ends. The CDR3 contains 14 residues.

Of note for this clone: Given a far larger clone just one base away, this is likely a sequencing read error. The gene calls are TRBV13 and TRBJ2-7, with D possibly TRBD2 on 6 matching bases. The germline V gene encodes CDR1 PRHDT and CDR2 FYEKMQ (reference sequence). Trimming took off 4 bases at V and 3 bases at J, with 7 bases between the two ends. The CDR3 covers 12 residues. The CDR3 nucleotides are TGTGCCAGCAGCTGGGGGGACTACGAGCAGTACTTC. This gives the protein CASSWGDYEQYF.

The CDR3 is CAISRDSSYEQYF. The CDR3 DNA reads as TGTGCCATCAGCCGGGACAGCTCCTACGAGCAGTACTTC. The chain is built from TRBV10-3 and TRBJ2-7; 7 nucleotides agree with TRBD1. Looked up from germline, CDR1 is ENHRY and CDR2 is SYGVKD. This CDR3 has 13 amino acids. After removal of 6 bases from V and 0 bases from J, the junction contained 2 bases not matched to a gene.

The rearrangement links TRBV4-1 to TRBJ2-5; D unresolved. The V end lost 0 bases, the J end lost 6 bases, and 11 bases lay between the germline ends. The germline gives CDR1 MGHRA, CDR2 YSYEKL. There are 14 residues in the CDR3. This chain's CDR3 is CASSQDRLGKTQYF. DNA of the CDR3: TGCGCCAGCAGCCAAGATAGATTGGGGAAGACCCAGTACTTC.

The J gene is TRBJ2-7, the V gene TRBV4-1, with 7 bases identical to TRBD2. The V gene's germline CDR1 is MGHRA and CDR2 YSYEKL. Trimming removed 4 bases from V and 2 bases from J; junction bases left unmatched: 20. The CDR3 is 19 residues long. The CDR3 nucleotides read TGCGCCAGCAGCCTCCTAACACTAGCGAATGCAGATAAAACCTACGAGCAGTACTTC. Its translation: CASSLLTLANADKTYEQYF.

The chain employs TRBV4-1 and TRBJ1-4; maybe TRBD1 (6 bases). Deletions cut 0 bases from V and 2 bases from J, with 10 bases between. CDR3 size: 16 residues. Germline V gene data show CDR1 as MGHRA and CDR2 as YSYEKL. The CDR3 is CASSQERGTTNEKLFF. In nucleotides, the CDR3 is TGCGCCAGCAGCCAAGAGAGGGGGACGACTAATGAAAAACTGTTTTTT.

The genes are TRBV9 and TRBJ2-7; TRBD1 agrees at 9 bases. V was clipped by 0 bases and J by 5 bases; unmatched bases: 3. Per germline, CDR1 SGDLS and CDR2 YYNGEE. This CDR3 has 14 amino acids. For the CDR3, the DNA is TGTGCCAGCAGCGTAGGCGACAGGGGGAACGAGCAGTACTTC. Its protein product is CASSVGDRGNEQYF.

The J gene is TRBJ2-7, the V gene TRBV27, with 10 bases matching TRBD1. Germline-derived CDR1 and CDR2 are MNHEY and SMNVEV (reference sequence). V shed 5 bases, J shed 4 bases, and the junction held 2 bases outside the gene matches. The CDR3 runs to 13 residues. The CDR3 is CASSAGQGYEQYF. The CDR3 region has the DNA TGTGCCAGCAGTGCGGGACAGGGGTACGAGCAGTACTTC.

The genes are TRBV25-1 and TRBJ2-3; D is ambiguous. Germline V gene sequence: CDR1 MGHDK, CDR2 SYGVNS. CDR3 length: 15 residues. With 4 bases removed from V and 0 bases from J, the gap between germline ends came to 11 bases. This CDR3 is CASSATAFSTDTQYF. CDR3 sequence (DNA): TGTGCCAGCAGTGCCACAGCATTTAGCACAGATACGCAGTATTTT.

This chain links TRBV7-8 with TRBJ1-2, with a possible D match to TRBD1 (5 bases). The V gene's germline CDR1 is SGHVS and CDR2 FQNEAQ. V dropped 1 base and J dropped 4 bases, with 10 bases sitting between them. The CDR3 totals 14 residues. The CDR3 is CASSLVGGAYGYTF. The CDR3 region has the DNA TGTGCCAGCAGCTTAGTAGGAGGGGCCTATGGCTACACCTTC.

The rearrangement uses TRBV9 and TRBJ2-3; TRBD2 agrees at 9 bases. CDR1 is SGDLS and CDR2 is YYNGEE in the germline V gene. Trimming took 4 bases from V and 4 from J; bases not matched to a gene: 10. The CDR3 length is 16 residues. Here the CDR3 DNA reads TGTGCCAGCAGCTACGGGACTAGCCATGAATCAGATACGCAGTATTTT. This translates into CASSYGTSHESDTQYF.

This chain links TRBV13 with TRBJ2-7; possibly TRBD1 for D (6 bases). The V end was cut by 1 base, the J end by 3 bases, with 10 bases between. CDR1 and CDR2 (germline): PRHDT, FYEKMQ (reference sequence). The CDR3 contains 14 residues. The CDR3 sequence is CASSLDRALYEQYF. CDR3 bases: TGTGCCAGCAGCTTAGACAGGGCCCTCTACGAGCAGTACTTC.

This clone was seen repeatedly, ten times or more. The V gene is TRBV28, the J gene TRBJ2-3, with D perhaps matching TRBD1 (5 bases). Trimming shortened V by 3 bases and J by 2 bases, and 9 bases separated the two germline ends. This CDR3 has 14 residues. Germline CDR1 is MDHEN and CDR2 is SYDVKM. DNA of the CDR3: TGTGCCAGCAGTTTGTCAGGGCCCACAGATACGCAGTATTTT. It is translated as CASSLSGPTDTQYF.

This chain connects TRBV7-9 to TRBJ1-2; D uncertain. V was clipped by 1 base and J by 4 bases, with 22 bases between them. The CDR3 is 18 residues long. CDR1 is SEHNR and CDR2 is FQNEAQ in the germline V gene (reference sequence). Written as DNA, the CDR3 is TGTGCCAGCAGCTTAGGGTCGGGAAAAGACTTCGGAACCTATGGCTACACCTTC. It encodes CASSLGSGKDFGTYGYTF.

The chain combines TRBV5-6 with TRBJ2-5; D is ambiguous. Trimming pared 1 base from V and 5 bases from J, leaving 9 bases between. Germline V gene sequence: CDR1 SGHDT, CDR2 YYEEEE. The CDR3 runs to 13 residues. CDR3 sequence reads: CASSLWPPETQYF. The CDR3 DNA sequence: TGTGCCAGCAGCTTGTGGCCACCGGAGACCCAGTACTTC.

The gene calls are TRBV18 and TRBJ2-1; 10 nucleotides agree with TRBD2. The germline V gene has CDR1 KGHSH and CDR2 LQKENI. J gave up 2 bases and V 6 bases, and 10 bases lay outside the gene matches. The CDR3 runs to 17 residues. Here the CDR3 DNA reads TGTGCCAGCTCCCCCAGGGCCCTAGCGGGAGCCTACAATGAGCAGTTCTTC. Translation gives CASSPRALAGAYNEQFF.

This rearrangement joins TRBV5-6 to TRBJ2-7, with 7 bases fitting TRBD1. CDR3 length: 16 residues. Trimming removed 4 bases from V and 3 bases from J; junction bases left unmatched: 13. Per germline, CDR1 SGHDT and CDR2 YYEEEE. DNA of the CDR3: TGTGCCAGCAGCCCCACGGACAGGTACACTCTCTACGAGCAGTACTTC. Translated: CASSPTDRYTLYEQYF.

The chain has TRBV28 and TRBJ1-2; possible D gene TRBD1, 5 bases. This CDR3 is built from 13 residues. V was clipped by 6 bases and J by 4 bases, with 12 bases between them. Germline lookup yields CDR1 MDHEN and CDR2 SYDVKM. The DNA of the CDR3 is TGTGCCAGCAGCCCGACAGCGTTCTATGGCTACACCTTC. It codes for CASSPTAFYGYTF.

This clone was observed a single time. The CDR3: CASSLGLAGGYNEQFF. The CDR3, as DNA: TGTGCCAGCAGCTTAGGGCTAGCGGGAGGCTACAATGAGCAGTTCTTC. V usage is TRBV11-3 and J usage is TRBJ2-1; TRBD2 matches at 11 bases. The CDR3 has 16 residues. Trimming took 1 base from V and 3 from J; bases not matched to a gene: 2. In germline, CDR1 is SGHNT, CDR2 YENEEA. The full variable domain, completed using reference TRBV11-3 and TRBJ2-1, is EAGVVQSPRYKIIEKKQPVAFWCNPISGHNTLYWYLQNLGQGPELLIRYENEEAVDDSQLPKDRFSAERLKGVDSTLKIQPAELGDSAVYLCASSLGLAGGYNEQFFGPGTRLTVL.

The chain recombines TRBV19 with TRBJ2-7; TRBD2 aligns across 13 bases. CDR1 LNHDA and CDR2 SQIVND come from the germline V gene (reference sequence). The CDR3 length is 15 residues. V lost 5 bases, J lost 3 bases, and 4 bases stayed unmatched. The CDR3 DNA reads as TGTGCCAGTAGTTCGCGGACTAGCGGGAGCTACGAGCAGTACTTC. Protein: CASSSRTSGSYEQYF.

A note on this clone: The junction does not match germline at one end; this may be a read error. The chain recombines TRBV7-9 with TRBJ1-1, with 9 bases identical to TRBD1. There are 15 residues in the CDR3. Germline CDR1 is SEHNR and CDR2 is FQNEAQ (reference sequence). CDR3 sequence (DNA): TGCGCCAGCAGCCAAGACGGGACAGGGTACACTGAAGCTTTCTTT. Translated: CASSQDGTGYTEAFF.

The chain carries TRBV23-1 and TRBJ1-2; D not certain. TRBV23-1 falls under the ORF class, with uncertain function. Trimming cost V 2 bases and J 4 bases, with 20 bases left between them. The CDR3 extends over 17 amino acids. CDR3 in DNA: TGCGCCAGCAGTCAACCCCCGGCGGGCGGGGAAGGCTATGGCTACACCTTC. Translation gives CASSQPPAGGEGYGYTF.

The rearrangement links TRBV11-2 to TRBJ2-7; TRBD1 aligns across 7 bases. The CDR3 runs 14 residues. J lost 4 bases, V lost 2 bases, and 5 bases had no gene match. CDR1 and CDR2 from the germline V gene are SGHAT and FQNNGV. CDR3 DNA: TGTGCCAGCAGCTTACCAAGACAGGGTTACGAGCAGTACTTC. It translates to CASSLPRQGYEQYF.